A single sample is the source of the 16 T cell receptor beta chains below, sequenced in a study of spatial heterogeneity in lung cancer (dated by TCRdb to the late 2010s). What these receptors recognize is not known. Reading the label with the study, this specimen's time point is: sample taken at primary tumor resection. The full study reports these points: A correlation was observed between the number of expanded intratumoral alpha and beta TCRs and the tumor nonsynonymous mutation count.

Preparation of the library involved 5' RACE. This sample was sequenced with a NextSeq 500. Clones were called with MiXCR by TCRdb after fastp trimmed the public reads at Q25, and only in-frame beta chains were retained. CDR3 protein sequences are deduplicated, and each keeps its most common genes and DNA. The sample table lists 2,500 to 3,500 distinct CDR3 sequences, around 6.3% of them with a count of one. Clones ranked in the top ten supply roughly a third of the sample. Sequencing used lung tumor tissue, obtained at surgery. These TCRs come from a male donor with early-stage non-small cell lung cancer.

CDR3 sequence (DNA): TGTGCCATCAGTGAAGTGGACAGGGCTCAGACTGAAGCTTTCTTT. It specifies CAISEVDRAQTEAFF. This chain links TRBV10-3 with TRBJ1-1; 8 bases match TRBD1. CDR3 length equals 15 residues. Germline CDR1 reads ENHRY; CDR2 reads SYGVKD. V was clipped by 3 bases and J by 5 bases; unmatched bases: 8.

By sample share, this clonotype is hyperexpanded. This chain links TRBV7-2 with TRBJ2-2, with TRBD1 as a possible D gene (6 bases). Trimming shortened V by 5 bases and J by 5 bases, and 12 bases separated the two germline ends. Germline loops: CDR1 SGHTA, CDR2 FQGNSA. The CDR3 is 14 amino acids. CDR3 loop: CASSPTGQTGELFF. The CDR3 DNA reads TGTGCCAGCAGCCCCACAGGGCAAACCGGGGAGCTGTTTTTT.

This clonotype was counted ten times or more. This chain connects TRBV20-1 to TRBJ2-3, with 11 bases identical to TRBD2. CDR1 and CDR2 (germline): DFQATT, SNEGSKA (reference sequence). J lost 4 bases, V lost 2 bases, and 14 bases had no gene match. The CDR3 contains 18 residues. The DNA of the CDR3 is TGCAGTGCTAGAAGTCTAGCGGGGGGAAGGGGGAGCGCAGATACGCAGTATTTT. This sequence encodes CSARSLAGGRGSADTQYF.

This clonotype was seen at least ten times. The chain carries TRBV7-2 and TRBJ1-2; D possibly corresponds to TRBD1 (6 bases). From germline, CDR1 is SGHTA and CDR2 FQGNSA. Trimming stripped 1 base from V and 0 bases from J, with 15 bases between. This CDR3 region has 17 residues. The CDR3 DNA reads as TGTGCCAGCAGCTTAGGTTGGACAGTGCCATCTAACTATGGCTACACCTTC. Its translation is CASSLGWTVPSNYGYTF.

V gene TRBV12-3 or TRBV12-4 combines with J gene TRBJ1-2; 10 bases agree with TRBD1. The CDR3 has 15 residues. V dropped 5 bases and J dropped 8; count of bases not matched to a gene: 11. Here the CDR3 DNA reads TGTGCCAGCAGTGGGACCGGGACAGGGGAATACGGCTACACCTTC. Translated, it gives CASSGTGTGEYGYTF.

This clonotype was detected only a few times. This chain joins TRBV4-1 and TRBJ1-1, with no clear D. Trimming shortened V by 0 bases and J by 4 bases, and 15 bases separated the two germline ends. The CDR3 is 16 amino acids. The germline V gene encodes CDR1 MGHRA and CDR2 YSYEKL. CDR3 DNA sequence: TGCGCCAGCAGCCAAGATTACCCCTGGGGTTCCACTGAAGCTTTCTTT. This codes for CASSQDYPWGSTEAFF.

The chain links TRBV7-6 to TRBJ2-1; the match to TRBD2 covers 8 bases. In germline, CDR1 is SGHVS, CDR2 FNYEAQ. V shed 3 bases and J 4 bases; nucleotides not matched to a gene: 5. The CDR3 covers 15 residues. Here the CDR3 reads CASSFSTSAYNEQFF. Here the CDR3 DNA reads TGTGCCAGCAGCTTTTCGACTAGCGCTTACAATGAGCAGTTCTTC.

In this sample, this clonotype turned up many times. The gene calls are TRBV6-5 and TRBJ2-2; TRBD1 or TRBD2 may be the D gene (5 bases each). The CDR3 totals 15 residues. Looked up from germline, CDR1 is MNHEY and CDR2 is SVGAGI. V was trimmed by 2 bases and J by 6 bases, leaving 13 bases between them. The CDR3 DNA follows: TGTGCCAGCAGTTACCTCCAGGGACGGGCCGGGGAGCTGTTTTTT. Translation: CASSYLQGRAGELFF.

By share, this clonotype ranks as medium-sized. The rearrangement joins TRBV27 to TRBJ2-1, with 11 bases aligning to TRBD1. The CDR3 is 15 amino acids. Looked up from germline, CDR1 is MNHEY and CDR2 is SMNVEV (reference sequence). V lost 7 bases and J lost 9; bases outside the gene matches: 11. The DNA for the CDR3 is TGTGCCAGCAACACTCTCGGGACAGGGGGAAGTGAGCAGTTCTTC. As protein: CASNTLGTGGSEQFF.

This clonotype was found many times. CDR3 in amino acids: CASSLTVYGYTF. The CDR3 bases are TGTGCCAGCAGCTTGACAGTCTATGGCTACACCTTC. The chain uses TRBV5-6 and TRBJ1-2; D remains unclear. CDR3 size: 12 residues. Germline CDR1 is SGHDT and CDR2 is YYEEEE. V dropped 1 base and J dropped 4 bases, with 5 bases sitting between them.

This clonotype qualifies as medium-sized. The rearrangement uses TRBV27 and TRBJ2-3; 11 nucleotides line up with TRBD1. The CDR3 runs to 16 residues. Germline assignment: CDR1 MNHEY and CDR2 SMNVEV (reference sequence). V trimming: 4 bases; J trimming: 4 bases; junction bases outside the gene matches: 7. CDR3 sequence reads: CASSSTGTGGSDTQYF. In DNA, the CDR3 is TGTGCCAGCAGTTCGACCGGGACAGGGGGATCAGATACGCAGTATTTT.

The chain combines TRBV7-9 with TRBJ2-1, with 9 bases lining up with TRBD2. Unmatched junction bases numbered 6, after V lost 1 base and J lost 2 bases. This CDR3 is built from 17 residues. Germline CDR1 SEHNR, CDR2 FQNEAQ (reference sequence). The DNA of the CDR3 is TGTGCCAGCAGCTTAGTCTCTGCGGGAGGGCCCTACAATGAGCAGTTCTTC. This encodes CASSLVSAGGPYNEQFF.

This clonotype is termed medium-sized. CDR3: CASSSGTEGQPQHF. In nucleotides, the CDR3 is TGTGCCAGCAGTTCAGGGACTGAAGGTCAGCCCCAGCATTTT. The chain joins TRBV27 to TRBJ1-5; tentative D call: TRBD1 (5 bases). The CDR3 is made up of 14 amino acids. CDR1 is MNHEY and CDR2 is SMNVEV in the germline V gene (reference sequence). The V gene lost 4 bases and the J gene lost 6 bases, with 13 bases spanning the gap.

This clonotype qualifies as medium-sized. The rearrangement links TRBV7-6 to TRBJ1-1, with D unresolved. The V gene's germline CDR1 is SGHVS and CDR2 FNYEAQ. V was pared by 2 bases and J by 1 base, with 8 bases between. This CDR3 has 14 residues. The CDR3 nucleotides are TGTGCCAGCAGCTTATATAGGGAGAACACTGAAGCTTTCTTT. It is translated as CASSLYRENTEAFF. Using reference TRBV7-6 and TRBJ1-1 for the parts outside the CDR3, the full variable domain is GAGVSQSPRYKVTKRGQDVALRCDPISGHVSLYWYRQALGQGPEFLTYFNYEAQQDKSGLPNDRFSAERPEGSISTLTIQRTEQRDSAMYRCASSLYRENTEAFFGQGTRLTVV.

This clonotype ranks as medium-sized. V usage is TRBV7-2 and J usage is TRBJ2-2; no firm D call. The CDR3 spans 14 residues. The germline V and J ends were trimmed by 3 bases and 4 bases, with 9 bases remaining between them. Germline V gene data show CDR1 as SGHTA and CDR2 as FQGNSA. For the CDR3, the DNA is TGTGCCAGCAGCTTCCAGCGAATCACCGGGGAGCTGTTTTTT. It encodes CASSFQRITGELFF. Supplemented by reference TRBV7-2 and TRBJ2-2, the full variable domain reads GAGVSQSPSNKVTEKGKDVELRCDPISGHTALYWYRQSLGQGLEFLIYFQGNSAPDKSGLPSDRFSAERTGGSVSTLTIQRTQQEDSAVYLCASSFQRITGELFFGEGSRLTVL.

Points on this clonotype: At one end the junction does not follow the germline gene, possibly because of a read error. The chain combines TRBV20-1 with TRBJ2-5, with D possibly matching TRBD1 (6 bases). This CDR3 contains 14 residues. Germline CDR1 DFQATT, CDR2 SNEGSKA (reference sequence). For the CDR3, the DNA is TGCAGTGCAAAATACAGGGCCGACCAAGAGACCCAGCACTTC. As protein: CSAKYRADQETQHF.